This record looks at one T cell receptor beta chain sequence and its context. The method was immunoSEQ multiplex PCR; TCRdb's version includes in-frame clones alone and lacks a portion of them. This repertoire shows about 46,000 clones, 80% to 95% found once; its top ten account for about 8.1%. These data originate in a study of T cell changes during pregnancy in multiple sclerosis. The germline V gene encodes CDR1 MNHEY and CDR2 SMNVEV (reference sequence). J lost 9 bases, V lost 6 bases, and 6 bases had no gene match. This CDR3 comprises 12 residues. This clonotype was sampled from a female donor with multiple sclerosis, enrolled in a pregnancy study. Specimen: CD8+ T cells from peripheral blood mononuclear cells, collected after pregnancy. The rearrangement uses TRBV27 and TRBJ1-1, with 8 positions matching TRBD1. The CDR3 loop reads CASRSGGGQAFF. Written as DNA, the CDR3 is TGTGCCAGCAGATCAGGGGGCGGCCAAGCTTTCTTT.